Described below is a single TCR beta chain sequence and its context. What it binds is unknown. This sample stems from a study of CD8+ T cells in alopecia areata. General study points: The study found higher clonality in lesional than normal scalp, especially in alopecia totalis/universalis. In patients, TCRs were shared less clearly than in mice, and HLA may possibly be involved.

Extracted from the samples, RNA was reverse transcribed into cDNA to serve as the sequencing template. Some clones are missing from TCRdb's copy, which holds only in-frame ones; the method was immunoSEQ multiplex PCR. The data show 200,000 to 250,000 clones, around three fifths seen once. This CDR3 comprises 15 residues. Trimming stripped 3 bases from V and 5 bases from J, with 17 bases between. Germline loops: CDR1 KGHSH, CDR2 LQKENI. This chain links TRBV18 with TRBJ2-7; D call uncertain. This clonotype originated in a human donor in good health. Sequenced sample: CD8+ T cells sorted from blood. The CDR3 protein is CASSPGPRYSDEQYF. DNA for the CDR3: TGTGCCAGCTCACCTGGTCCTCGTTATTCGGACGAGCAGTACTTC.